A single sample gave rise to the 13 T cell receptor beta chains below, sequenced in a study of T cell repertoires in cytomegalovirus infection. TCRdb reprocessed the reads with MiXCR, giving one entry per CDR3 protein. This table holds fewer than 1,000,000 distinct CDR3 sequences, approximately 31% found once. No cognate antigen is known for these TCRs. Here the sequenced sample was cultured CD8+ T cells from PBMCs, taken from culture after CMV antigen stimulation. The receptors originated from a human donor in good health (CMV status not recorded). Some clones in this sample may be carry-over from other donors' samples.

This clonotype has a count of ten or more. The chain employs TRBV7-2 and TRBJ1-1; D is uncertain. Trimming removed 2 bases at V and 0 bases at J, with 10 bases between. The CDR3 has 15 residues. Germline V CDR1 and CDR2: SGHTA, FQGNSA. This CDR3 is CASSLKQVMNTEAFF. The CDR3 DNA reads TGTGCCAGCAGCTTAAAGCAGGTCATGAACACTGAAGCTTTCTTT.

The chain employs TRBV25-1 and TRBJ2-3; 7 nucleotides align to TRBD1. CDR1 and CDR2 from the germline V gene are MGHDK and SYGVNS. This CDR3 has 18 amino acids. Trimming cost V 3 bases and J 2 bases; bases outside gene matches: 14. In DNA, the CDR3 is TGTGCCAGCAGTGACCTAAAAGGGGGCTCTACCTACACAGATACGCAGTATTTT. Encoded protein: CASSDLKGGSTYTDTQYF. Variable domain in full (rest from reference TRBV25-1 and TRBJ2-3): EADIYQTPRYLVIGTGKKITLECSQTMGHDKMYWYQQDPGMELHLIHYSYGVNSTEKGDLSSESTVSRIRTEHFPLTLESARPSHTSQYLCASSDLKGGSTYTDTQYFGPGTRLTVL.

The genes are TRBV6-5 and TRBJ2-7, with D perhaps TRBD1 (5 bases). Germline values: CDR1 MNHEY, CDR2 SVGAGI. This CDR3 has 13 amino acids. Trimming stripped 4 bases from V and 4 bases from J, with 11 bases between. CDR3 coding DNA: TGTGCCAGCAGTTTAGTCCAGGGTTACGAGCAGTACGTC. This gives the protein CASSLVQGYEQYV.

The rearrangement joins TRBV10-3 to TRBJ1-1; 12 bases match TRBD1. With 6 bases clipped from V and 4 bases from J, the junction kept 12 bases outside the gene matches. The length of the CDR3 is 17 residues. Looked up from germline, CDR1 is ENHRY and CDR2 is SYGVKD. CDR3 amino acids: CAIRGQGAPGGATEAFF. CDR3 in DNA: TGTGCCATCAGGGGACAGGGGGCTCCGGGGGGAGCCACTGAAGCTTTCTTT.

This clonotype showed up just a few times. The rearrangement uses TRBV5-4 and TRBJ2-1; TRBD2 matches at 15 bases. The CDR3 has 16 amino acids. Germline V gives CDR1 SGHNT, CDR2 YYREEE (reference sequence). V dropped 7 bases and J dropped 0; count of bases not matched to a gene: 2. DNA for the CDR3: TGTGCCAGCGGGACTAGCGGGGGGTCCTCCTACAATGAGCAGTTCTTC. Amino acid sequence: CASGTSGGSSYNEQFF.

The rearrangement links TRBV6-1 to TRBJ2-2; D call uncertain. The CDR3 covers 13 residues. Germline loops: CDR1 MNHNS, CDR2 SASEGT. Trimming left V 3 bases short and J 5 bases short, with 7 bases between. The DNA of the CDR3 is TGTGCCAGCAGTGAGCATTGGACCGGGGAGCTGTTTTTT. Translated, it gives CASSEHWTGELFF.

This clonotype was detected only a few times. The chain is built from TRBV7-9 and TRBJ2-3; D assignment may be TRBD1 or TRBD2 (5 bases each). The CDR3 is made up of 17 amino acids. Trimming stripped 0 bases from V and 4 bases from J, with 17 bases between. CDR1 and CDR2 (germline): SEHNR, FQNEAQ (reference sequence). The DNA for the CDR3 is TGTGCCAGCAGCTTAGCCCGGGACCAAGTGAGTCCAGATACGCAGTATTTT. Translated: CASSLARDQVSPDTQYF.

There are a few counts of this clonotype. The chain joins TRBV27 to TRBJ2-7; D perhaps matches TRBD1 (5 bases). The CDR3 has 14 amino acids. V lost 8 bases, J lost 1 base, and 15 bases lay in between. Germline V gene sequence: CDR1 MNHEY, CDR2 SMNVEV (reference sequence). The CDR3 nucleotides read TGTGCCAGCTTTCAGGGTCCCGTTTCCTACGAGCAGTACTTC. The encoded protein is CASFQGPVSYEQYF.

The V and J genes are TRBV28 and TRBJ2-3; D possibly corresponds to TRBD2 (6 bases). Trimming removed 3 bases from V and 1 base from J, with 11 bases in between. CDR3 length: 15 amino acids. Germline lookup yields CDR1 MDHEN and CDR2 SYDVKM. The CDR3 protein is CASSFVGEGTDTQYF. The CDR3 DNA sequence: TGTGCCAGCAGTTTTGTGGGGGAGGGCACAGATACGCAGTATTTT.

The sample holds a few counts of this clonotype. This chain links TRBV27 with TRBJ1-5; a possible D gene is TRBD1 (6 bases). CDR1 and CDR2 from the germline V gene are MNHEY and SMNVEV (reference sequence). V was shortened by 4 bases and J by 7 bases, with 11 bases between the two germline ends. This CDR3 has 13 amino acids. The DNA of the CDR3 is TGTGCCAGCAGTTGGGGGCCATGGCAGCCCCAGCATTTT. It encodes CASSWGPWQPQHF.

The chain combines TRBV5-1 with TRBJ2-1; TRBD2 agrees at 15 bases. From germline, CDR1 is SGHRS and CDR2 YFSETQ. This CDR3 contains 18 residues. V shed 4 bases, J shed 3 bases, and the junction held 8 bases outside the gene matches. In nucleotides, the CDR3 is TGCGCCAGCAGCCTACGGACTAGCGGGGGGGCCTTCTACAATGAGCAGTTCTTC. It specifies CASSLRTSGGAFYNEQFF.

The chain joins TRBV6-6 to TRBJ2-7; 9 nucleotides line up with TRBD1. Trimming took 6 bases from V and 2 from J; bases not matched to a gene: 2. The length of the CDR3 is 13 residues. CDR1 and CDR2 (germline): MNHNY, SVGAGI (reference sequence). As DNA, the CDR3 is TGTGCCAGCAGCCGGGACAGGGCCTACGAGCAGTACTTC. As protein: CASSRDRAYEQYF.

This chain joins TRBV6-1 and TRBJ2-7; 10 nucleotides align to TRBD1. The trim removed 7 bases at V and 1 base at J, leaving 7 bases unmatched. This CDR3 is built from 15 residues. Germline CDR1 is MNHNS and CDR2 is SASEGT. The CDR3 loop reads CASTIGQGGSYEQYV. CDR3 bases: TGTGCCAGCACCATCGGACAGGGGGGATCCTACGAGCAGTACGTC.